The sequence of this T cell receptor (beta chain) was determined in a study of synovial regulatory T cells in juvenile arthritis. Assay: immunoSEQ multiplex PCR; the TCRdb copy retains only in-frame clones and omits some. This table holds 9,500 to 10,000 clones. This CDR3 contains 16 residues. The nucleotide record is missing. Germline V gives CDR1 SGHDT, CDR2 YYEEEE. The sequenced sample consisted of Treg cells from blood. Subset given: remaining (HLA-DR-negative) circulating blood Treg cells. The sequence was collected from a donor younger than 30 with juvenile idiopathic arthritis. The chain combines TRBV5-6 with TRBJ1-1; there is no DNA to check the TCRdb D call of TRBD1. CDR3 sequence reads: CASSGTTGLMNTEAFF.